A selection of T cell receptor beta chains follows, all from one sample in a study of control samples from healthy donors and cancer patients. TCRdb keeps only in-frame clones here, not all; method: immunoSEQ multiplex PCR. The top ten clones hold less than 2.5% of a sample with around 140,000 clones, approximately 90% of them seen once. The sequencing input was blood. Every receptor here comes from a woman in her 50s in good health. Each CDR3 is given with its conserved first and last residue. Each record gives: D gene, J gene, V gene, clone size, CDR3 DNA, CDR3 protein. The D gene is left open where the match is weak. Part of the rows lack a size; the others show once, few, many or a class for expanded clones.

- TRBJ1-2 TRBV21-1 - TGTGCCAGTCGGCAAAGAACAGGCTATGGCTACACCTTC CASRQRTGYGYTF
- TRBJ1-2 TRBV11-1 - TGTGCCAGCAGCTTAAGAGGTACTGATGGCTACACCTTC CASSLRGTDGYTF
- TRBJ1-4 TRBV19 once TGTGCCAGTACCCCTCGGGGGCCGCGGCAGCATGAAAAACTGTTTTTT CASTPRGPRQHEKLFF
- TRBJ2-2 TRBV27 - TGTGCCAGCAGTGTGACTCTCGGGGAGCTGTTTTTT CASSVTLGELFF
TRBD2 TRBJ2-5 TRBV24-1 - TGTGCCACCAGTGATCCCACGGAGCGGGGGGGCCTGGAGACCCAGTACTTC CATSDPTERGGLETQYF
TRBD2 TRBJ2-1 TRBV4-1 - TGCGCCAGCAGCCAGAGGGGACTAGCGGGGGGGCGATACAATGAGCAGTTCTTC CASSQRGLAGGRYNEQFF
- TRBJ2-6 TRBV2 - TGTGCCAGCAGTGCGCAGCCCTCTGGGGCCAACGTCCTGACTTTC CASSAQPSGANVLTF
TRBD1 TRBJ1-4 TRBV2 - TGTGCCAGCAATCGACAGGGTGGTAATGAAAAACTGTTTTTT CASNRQGGNEKLFF
- TRBJ2-2 TRBV5-5 - TGTGCCAGCAGCTTGACAGGAGGGGCGGCCACCGGGGAGCTGTTTTTT CASSLTGGAATGELFF
- TRBJ2-1 TRBV5-1 - TGCGCCAGCAGCCGAGGGGGAGGGGGCAACAATGAGCAGTTCTTC CASSRGGGGNNEQFF
- TRBJ1-1 TRBV3-1/TRBV3-2 - TGTGCCAGCAGCCAAGTAATGAACACTGAAGCTTTCTTT CASSQVMNTEAFF
- TRBJ2-7 TRBV5-1 - TGCGCCAGCAGCTTGGCCTTGACCAGAGACCGCGAGCAGTACTTC CASSLALTRDREQYF
- TRBJ2-3 TRBV7-9 - TGTGCCAGCAGCGGCCTCGGCTCTAGCACAGATACGCAGTATTTT CASSGLGSSTDTQYF
- TRBJ2-5 TRBV30 once TGTGCCTGGAGTGAGGTAACAGGGACCCAGTACTTC CAWSEVTGTQYF
TRBD1 TRBJ1-5 TRBV28 - TGTGCCAGCAGCCGAACAGGGGGCGCGAATCAGCCCCAGCATTTT CASSRTGGANQPQHF
- TRBJ1-1 TRBV11-2 - TGTGCCAGCAGCCCTAGGAGCGCAAGAACTGAAGCTTTCTTT CASSPRSARTEAFF
TRBD1 TRBJ2-4 TRBV7-9 - TGTGCCAGCAGCAAACAGTCCGGGACAGGGGCCAAAAACATTCAGTACTTC CASSKQSGTGAKNIQYF